This T cell receptor beta chain derives from a study of a mutant IDH1 vaccine in newly diagnosed glioma. In the study overall: Mean patient age was roughly 43 years; about 60% were male and approximately 40% female. Previous care, which was radiotherapy, temozolomide, or both, most often involved both.

The V segment lost 2 bases and the J segment 7 bases; nucleotides outside the gene matches: 7. Looked up from germline, CDR1 is LGHNA and CDR2 is YSLEER. CDR3 size: 16 residues. Time point in this sample: week 47, end of study. What each vaccine dose contained was 300 ug of mutant IDH1 20-mer peptide, accompanied by topical imiquimod. Sequenced by immunoSEQ multiplex PCR; TCRdb stores in-frame clones only, minus some. The top ten hold about 4% of the sample, which has 10,000 to 15,000 clones, around 78% seen once. With respect to this clone: Its antigen is currently unknown.

The TCR originated in a woman aged 40 to 49 with glioma. This chain connects TRBV4-3 to TRBJ1-6; TRBD1 matches at 8 bases. The sequencing here drew on PBMCs, taken from a glioma patient whose treatment included an IDH1 peptide vaccine. The CDR3 coding sequence is TGCGCCAGCAGCCAAAATTCCCGGGACAGGAATTCACCCCTCCACTTT. This translates into CASSQNSRDRNSPLHF.